Here is one TCR beta chain with its context. This receptor's antigen is unknown. No much larger clonotype is one base removed from it; base qualities were not supplied. This sample is part of a study of T-cell reconstitution after alpha-beta-depleted transplantation in children (dated by TCRdb to about 2016). General notes on the study: Using TCR repertoire profiling, the study followed T-cell immune reconstitution in a quantitative way in children after TCRalphabeta/CD19-depleted allogeneic hematopoietic cell transplantation.

According to the germline V gene (reference sequence), CDR1 reads LNHNV and CDR2 reads YYDKDF. The CDR3 covers 13 residues, taking in both the cysteine and the phenylalanine. The DNA shown is the 39-base CDR3, in frame from base 1. V lost 4 bases and J lost 2 bases; the stretch between them is 8 bases long. The treatment or condition label, read with the paper, signifies: allogeneic hematopoietic cell transplantation with graft depleted of TCRalphabeta T cells and CD19 B cells. Transplant recipients were children who received TCRalphabeta/CD19-depleted allogeneic hematopoietic cell grafts. Receptor libraries were prepared by PCR. For sequencing, an Illumina HiSeq 2500 was employed. To normalize quantification of the TCRbeta repertoire, the TCR libraries were built with molecular barcoding that relied on unique molecular identifiers. Using fastp at Q25 and MiXCR, TCRdb reprocessed the public reads and kept productive beta chains. Each entry is one CDR3 protein sequence, shown with its most common DNA and genes. This sample is represented by about 980,000 distinct CDR3 sequences; around 30% of them were singletons. The ten largest make up about 28% of the sample.

The paper as a whole reports these results and caveats: The apparently early recovery of alphabetaT-cell counts about two months after transplant reportedly depended on only several hundred rapidly expanded clones that came from non-depleted graft cells. The high TCRbeta diversity at day 60 in some patients was ascribed to recipient T cells and intrathymic progenitors that had survived conditioning. Over subsequent months, a decline in hyperexpanded clone frequencies was noted, and after one year, T-cell counts and TCRbeta diversity were mostly ascribed to newly produced T cells.

The chain is encoded by TRBV15 joined to TRBJ2-5; no D gene is confidently identified. This receptor was taken from a boy under three years old who had a stem cell transplant for SCID, so the T cells may come from the graft donor. The sequenced sample was PBMCs, mostly from graft donor cells, obtained 360 days after TCRalphabeta/CD19-depleted stem cell transplant. DNA sequence: TGTGCCACCAGCATCAGGATTCAAGAGACCCAGTACTTC. The translation is CATSIRIQETQYF.